The sequence of this T cell receptor (beta chain) was determined in a study of blood T cell repertoires in COVID-19. Across the whole study: Italy, Spain and the United States were the sources of the convalescent and acute COVID-19 samples. Sample material is recorded as cDNA or gDNA derived from T cells, B-cell-depleted T cells, or PBMCs.

Per the original data handling: It was from reference gene primer amplification that nucleated cell counts were estimated. The table came from immunoSEQ multiplex PCR; TCRdb's copy has only in-frame clones and leaves some out. V, J and clone size derive from that table, while D and trimming were established from the DNA sequence. The sample carries under 150,000 clones, 85% recorded once. V lost 4 bases, J lost 8 bases, and 11 bases lay in between. This CDR3 region has 12 residues. Looked up from germline, CDR1 is SGHDT and CDR2 is YYEEEE. The V call is TRBV5-6, the J call TRBJ2-3; perhaps TRBD2 as D (5 bases). The sequencing input was peripheral blood. This clonotype was obtained from a human donor in a cohort sampled during active COVID-19. CDR3 loop: CASSTRRRTQYF. Written as DNA, the CDR3 is TGTGCCAGCAGCACTAGAAGGCGTACGCAGTATTTT. Drawing the rest from reference TRBV5-6 and TRBJ2-3, the complete variable domain is DAGVTQSPTHLIKTRGQQVTLRCSPKSGHDTVSWYQQALGQGPQFIFQYYEEEERQRGNFPDRFSGHQFPNYSSELNVNALLLGDSALYLCASSTRRRTQYFGPGTRLTVL.